This entry is about one TCR beta chain. Its antigen is still unknown. Base qualities are not recorded, but no much larger clone differs from it by a single base. This specimen belongs to a study of blood T cell repertoires in COVID-19 (dated by TCRdb to the early 2020s). The study in broad terms: Samples covering the acute and convalescent phases of COVID-19 were provided by collaborators in the United States, Italy and Spain. Sample metadata almost always included a de-identified subject ID, COVID-19 status, age in years and sex. The material from the prospective study consisted of cDNA or gDNA derived from T cells, B-cell-depleted T cells, or PBMCs. HLA class I and class II types, where available, came from metadata supplied by the sample provider rather than from assay-based typing. Samples came from the ongoing ImmuneRACE study (first 160 participants) plus 1,254 subjects from 6 global collaborators. Subjects who had been exposed to COVID-19, were actively infected with it, or had recovered from it provided the deeply sampled blood TCRbeta repertoires that made up the dataset. The repertoires were released in a freely available public database intended as a resource for research on the immune response to SARS-CoV-2.

TCRbeta CDR3 regions were amplified from genomic DNA using the immunoSEQ Assay, a bias-controlled multiplex PCR. The study's own analysis went as follows. Nucleated cell counts per sample were estimated from amplification of reference gene primers within the assay. To quantify the absolute abundance of each unique TCRbeta CDR3 rearrangement, sequence reads were collapsed and filtered. For each sample, productive Simpson clonality was calculated as the square root of Simpson's diversity index over productive rearrangements. TCRdb took over this immuneACCESS table, retaining in-frame rearrangements with V and J assigned. Such tables are incomplete; in checked studies, under half of the missing clones stem from an unresolved V gene, and the remainder is unexplained. The DNA gave D and trimming, while V, J and clone size come from that table. The sample records 300,000 to 450,000 clones, roughly 90% of which are singletons. About 2.9% of the sample comes from the top ten.

Study-level results and caveats: Clinical and demographic metadata were provided uncurated, with the amount varying by source and participant.

At one collaborating source in Seattle, patients were enrolled during active infection and were followed longitudinally through the course of disease. Collaborating institutions collected whole blood in K2EDTA tubes following their own protocols. For TCRbeta analysis, collaborator samples were shipped as frozen whole blood, as isolated PBMCs, or as DNA extracted from either sample type. Sequencing input: peripheral blood. The origin of this receptor is a woman aged 25-40 years with COVID-19, enrolled during active disease.

The CDR3 protein is CASSDGPFGQGGGYGYTF. The nucleotides read TGTGCCAGCAGTGATGGTCCGTTTGGACAGGGGGGCGGCTATGGCTACACCTTC. This chain joins TRBV2 to TRBJ1-2, and 10 junctional nucleotides match TRBD1. V ends up 3 bases short and J 4 bases short, with an unmatched junction base count of 14. Reading the germline V gene gives CDR1 SNHLY and CDR2 FYNNEI. Counted from cysteine to phenylalanine, this CDR3 has 18 amino acids. Left in the record is the CDR3 DNA by itself, 54 bases read in frame from the first base.